Given below is one TCR beta chain in context. The sample comes from a study of blood T cell repertoires in COVID-19. Study details: COVID-19 samples, acute and convalescent, were from the United States, Italy and Spain. T cells, B-cell-depleted T cells, or PBMCs supplied cDNA or gDNA.

How the authors handled the data: Counts of nucleated cells, estimated from reference gene primer amplification, were obtained. Method: immunoSEQ multiplex PCR; TCRdb's copy keeps in-frame clones and lacks some. The V and J calls and the clone size are those of that table, but D and trimming were determined from the DNA. This sample yields over 55,000 clones, of which about 80% are seen a single time; roughly 13% belongs to the top ten. V was trimmed by 8 bases and J by 7 bases, leaving 6 bases between them. Germline CDR1 reads SGHAT; CDR2 reads FQNNGV. This CDR3 comprises 10 residues. This rearrangement joins TRBV11-2 to TRBJ2-1; D is unresolved. The sequence was collected from a woman aged 80 or older with acute or convalescent COVID-19. The source material was peripheral blood. CDR3: CASGLNEQFF. The CDR3, as DNA: TGTGCCAGCGGCCTGAATGAGCAGTTCTTC.